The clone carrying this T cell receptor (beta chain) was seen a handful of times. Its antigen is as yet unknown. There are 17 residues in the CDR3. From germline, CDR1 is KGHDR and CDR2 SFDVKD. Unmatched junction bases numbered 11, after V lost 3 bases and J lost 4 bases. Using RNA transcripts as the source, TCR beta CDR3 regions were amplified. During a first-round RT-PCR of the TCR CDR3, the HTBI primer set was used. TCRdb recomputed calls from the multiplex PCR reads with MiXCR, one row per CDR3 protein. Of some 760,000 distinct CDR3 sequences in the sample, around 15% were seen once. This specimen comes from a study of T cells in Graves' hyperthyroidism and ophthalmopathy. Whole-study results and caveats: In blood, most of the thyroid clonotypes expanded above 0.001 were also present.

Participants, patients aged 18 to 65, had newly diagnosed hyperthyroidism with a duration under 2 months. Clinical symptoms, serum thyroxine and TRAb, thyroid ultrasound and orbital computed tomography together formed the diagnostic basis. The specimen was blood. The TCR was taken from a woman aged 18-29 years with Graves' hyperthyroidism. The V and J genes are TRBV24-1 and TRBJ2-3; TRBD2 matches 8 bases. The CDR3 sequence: CATSDTLSGKHADTQYF. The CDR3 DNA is TGTGCCACCAGTGATACCCTTAGCGGGAAGCACGCAGATACGCAGTATTTT.